This T cell receptor beta chain was obtained from a study of T cells after yellow fever vaccination. TCRdb re-analysed the 5' RACE reads in MiXCR, keeping a single row per CDR3 protein. The data hold some 120,000 distinct CDR3 sequences, with 6.5% to 8% observed a single time. This clonotype was observed at least ten times. This TCR came from a man between 18 and 29 years old who received the YFV17D yellow fever vaccine. The sample here was CD4+ T cells sorted from PBMCs, taken approximately 11 days after the first yellow fever vaccination.

As DNA, the CDR3 is TGTGCCAGCAGCGCCACTAGCGGAGGGTCCTACGAGCAGTACTTC. As protein: CASSATSGGSYEQYF. This chain links TRBV7-6 with TRBJ2-7; 8 nucleotides line up with TRBD2. With 5 bases clipped from V and 1 base from J, the junction kept 7 bases outside the gene matches. The CDR3 totals 15 residues. Germline V CDR1 and CDR2: SGHVS, FNYEAQ.